What follows is one T cell receptor beta chain and its context. The sample originates from a study of cytomegalovirus exposure and HLA in healthy donors. This PCR relied on a set of 60 Vbeta primers and 13 Jbeta primers. The method was immunoSEQ multiplex PCR; TCRdb's version includes in-frame clones alone and lacks a portion of them. The sample carries roughly 110,000 clones, around three quarters recorded once. Germline values: CDR1 MGHRA, CDR2 YSYEKL. This CDR3 region has 18 residues. V lost 1 base, J lost 6 bases, and 22 bases lay in between. This sequence originates from a woman aged 45-65 years in good health and CMV-seropositive. The sample was PBMCs. The chain couples TRBV4-1 to TRBJ1-5, with D perhaps TRBD1 (6 bases). CDR3 residues: CASSQVSLLTGLGQPQHF. The CDR3 nucleotides are TGCGCCAGCAGCCAAGTCTCCCTGCTAACAGGGTTGGGTCAGCCCCAGCATTTT.